These 17 T cell receptor beta chains originate from one sample sequenced in a study of blood T cells in healthy people across ages. A second PCR of 7 to 11 cycles used a sample-barcoded 5' primer and a J-beta primer mix. Using its own MiXCR run on the 5' RACE reads, TCRdb lists one record per CDR3 protein. The sample has more than 650,000 distinct CDR3 sequences, 20% to 25% seen once. Sequencing was done on a sample of blood. The receptors were sampled from a man between 65 and 79 years old in good health.

This rearrangement joins TRBV2 to TRBJ2-4; unclear D gene. This CDR3 contains 12 residues. Trimming shortened V by 3 bases and J by 7 bases, and 7 bases separated the two germline ends. From germline, CDR1 is SNHLY and CDR2 FYNNEI. CDR3 in amino acids: CASSEGWNIQYF. The CDR3 coding sequence is TGTGCCAGCAGTGAGGGGTGGAACATTCAGTACTTC.

The sample holds a few counts of this clonotype. The rearrangement joins TRBV14 to TRBJ2-1; 13 bases are a match to TRBD2. The V gene's germline CDR1 is SGHDN and CDR2 FVKESK. The CDR3 consists of 16 residues. V gave up 4 bases and J gave up 12 bases; unmatched junction bases: 12. CDR3 region: CASSLLLAGGPGVQFF. The CDR3 DNA is TGTGCCAGCAGCCTCCTACTAGCGGGAGGGCCGGGGGTGCAGTTCTTC.

CDR3 region: CASRDSLNEKLFF. In nucleotides, the CDR3 is TGTGCCAGCAGGGACTCCCTCAATGAAAAACTGTTTTTT. This chain connects TRBV25-1 to TRBJ1-4; D is unclear. The germline V and J ends were trimmed by 6 bases and 5 bases, with 10 bases remaining between them. This CDR3 has 13 residues. Germline values: CDR1 MGHDK, CDR2 SYGVNS.

The chain couples TRBV20-1 to TRBJ2-3; D unclear. Trimming took off 4 bases at V and 0 bases at J, with 20 bases between the two ends. The CDR3 runs to 17 residues. In germline, CDR1 is DFQATT, CDR2 SNEGSKA (reference sequence). The CDR3 is CSATPLKAEPSTDTQYF. The CDR3 coding sequence is TGCAGTGCTACCCCCCTTAAAGCAGAACCTAGCACAGATACGCAGTATTTT.

The chain combines TRBV20-1 with TRBJ1-6, with D perhaps TRBD1 (5 bases). The V gene lost 5 bases and the J gene lost 7 bases, with 15 bases spanning the gap. CDR1 is DFQATT, CDR2 SNEGSKA, per germline (reference sequence). The CDR3 has 14 residues. CDR3 region: CSACIQGGNSPLHF. CDR3 bases: TGCAGTGCTTGCATTCAGGGTGGGAATTCACCCCTCCACTTT.

CDR3 DNA: TGTGCCAGCGGAAAGGGGGGACTGTTTTTT. As protein: CASGKGGLFF. The J gene is TRBJ1-4, the V gene TRBV27, with D maybe TRBD1 (6 bases). Deletions cut 8 bases from V and 13 bases from J, with 11 bases between. This CDR3 contains 10 residues. CDR1 is MNHEY and CDR2 is SMNVEV in the germline V gene (reference sequence).

This clonotype was counted between two and nine times. The chain joins TRBV11-3 to TRBJ2-1; D gene uncertain. The CDR3 sequence is 14 residues long. Germline V lookup: CDR1 SGHNT, CDR2 YENEEA. V lost 1 base and J lost 7, with 11 bases in between. The CDR3 bases are TGTGCCAGCAGCTTAGCCAGGAGTACGAATGAGCAGTTCTTC. Its protein product is CASSLARSTNEQFF.

The chain couples TRBV6-2 or TRBV6-3 to TRBJ1-2, with a possible D match to TRBD1 (5 bases). V shed 7 bases and J shed 5 bases, with 17 bases lying between them. This CDR3 spans 14 amino acids. The germline V gene has CDR1 MNHEY and CDR2 SVGEGT. As DNA, the CDR3 is TGTGCCAGCAAGTACACAGCCGGGACTTATGGCTACACCTTC. Protein product: CASKYTAGTYGYTF.

This clonotype occurred many times. V usage is TRBV13 and J usage is TRBJ2-3; D gene unclear. Trimming left V 10 bases short and J 2 bases short, with 16 bases between. The CDR3 has 14 amino acids. CDR1 and CDR2 from the germline V gene are PRHDT and FYEKMQ (reference sequence). CDR3 sequence (DNA): TGTGCCACCAGAAGGACCACCTCCACAGATACGCAGTATTTT. Translated: CATRRTTSTDTQYF.

This clonotype turned up a few times. The chain joins TRBV5-1 to TRBJ2-5; 8 nucleotides line up with TRBD2. Germline CDR1 reads SGHRS; CDR2 reads YFSETQ. The V segment lost 4 bases and the J segment 5 bases; nucleotides outside the gene matches: 4. CDR3 length equals 13 residues. The CDR3 is CASSLLAEETQYF. Here the CDR3 DNA reads TGCGCCAGCAGCCTACTAGCGGAGGAGACCCAGTACTTC.

The chain employs TRBV10-3 and TRBJ2-3; D is undetermined. The germline CDR1 and CDR2 sequences are ENHRY and SYGVKD. This CDR3 comprises 14 residues. Trimming left V 6 bases short and J 1 base short, with 11 bases between. Here the CDR3 reads CAISLSGGTDTQYF. In DNA form, the CDR3 reads TGTGCCATCAGCCTTAGTGGGGGCACAGATACGCAGTATTTT.

Worth noting for this clonotype: One junction end disagrees with the germline gene, perhaps due to a read error. J is TRBJ2-4 and V is TRBV29-1; a weak D match, TRBD2 (5 bases). This CDR3 region has 14 residues. Germline CDR1 reads SQVTM; CDR2 reads ANQGSEA. DNA of the CDR3: TGCAGCGTTGAAGCGGCTCTAGCCAAAAACATTCAGCACTTC. Translated, it gives CSVEAALAKNIQHF.

The rearrangement uses TRBV20-1 and TRBJ2-7; 12 bases fit TRBD2. The J call could be wrong; TRBJ2-1 is a better fit for the DNA end. The CDR3 length is 15 residues. Looked up from germline, CDR1 is DFQATT and CDR2 is SNEGSKA (reference sequence). CDR3 sequence reads: CSAERTSGNLNEQFF. In DNA form, the CDR3 reads TGCAGTGCCGAGCGGACTAGCGGGAATCTCAATGAGCAGTTCTTC.

This clonotype turned up a few times. This sequence joins TRBV11-2 and TRBJ2-2; D not resolved. CDR1 SGHAT and CDR2 FQNNGV come from the germline V gene. CDR3 size: 15 residues. V lost 3 bases and J lost 0, with 8 bases in between. The CDR3 region is CASSLQSANTGELFF. CDR3 in DNA: TGTGCCAGCAGCTTGCAGAGCGCGAACACCGGGGAGCTGTTTTTT.

V gene TRBV27 combines with J gene TRBJ1-2, with 8 bases identical to TRBD1. J lost 3 bases, V lost 5 bases, and 8 bases had no gene match. The length of the CDR3 is 15 residues. Germline CDR1 and CDR2: MNHEY and SMNVEV (reference sequence). The CDR3: CASSHRTGTDYGYTF. Written as DNA, the CDR3 is TGTGCCAGCAGTCACCGGACAGGGACGGACTATGGCTACACCTTC.

Concerning this clonotype itself: Its ends do not fully match the called genes, so a read error is possible. The chain recombines TRBV20-1 with TRBJ1-1, with TRBD1 matching 7 bases. CDR3 length equals 15 residues. Per germline, CDR1 DFQATT and CDR2 SNEGSKA (reference sequence). The CDR3 is CSAGNPGQQNTEASF. In nucleotides, the CDR3 is TGCAGTGCAGGTAACCCGGGACAGCAGAACACTGAAGCTTCCTTT.

The chain links TRBV3-1 to TRBJ1-2; D call uncertain. V lost 3 bases and J 5 bases, leaving 19 bases between the germline ends. The CDR3 totals 16 residues. In germline, CDR1 is LGHDT, CDR2 YNNKEL (reference sequence). Here the CDR3 reads CASSHMSARNYYGYTF. In DNA, the CDR3 is TGTGCCAGCAGCCACATGTCAGCACGGAATTATTATGGCTACACCTTC.